Following are 9 T cell receptor beta chains from one sample sequenced in a study of T cell responses to AZD1222 COVID-19 vaccine. The data were produced by immunoSEQ multiplex PCR, yet TCRdb's version contains in-frame clones alone and is incomplete. The sample comprises around 160,000 clones, roughly nine tenths of which are singletons, and 1.3% rests with the top ten. Material: peripheral blood, obtained 28 days after the second AZD1222 dose. The receptors originated from an adult who received the AZD1222 COVID-19 vaccine.

The V and J genes are TRBV6-2 or TRBV6-3 and TRBJ2-1; 9 positions match TRBD2. Germline CDR1 and CDR2: MNHEY and SVGEGT. The CDR3 has 15 residues. Losses at the gene ends were 2 bases for V and 7 bases for J; bases not matched to a gene: 6. This CDR3 reads CASSYGGRVWNEQFF. Here the CDR3 DNA reads TGTGCCAGCAGTTACGGCGGGAGGGTATGGAATGAGCAGTTCTTC.

About this clone: Relative to the germline gene, one junction end is altered; a read error may explain this. This chain links TRBV7-7 with TRBJ2-1; the D is unclear. CDR3 length: 12 residues. Germline V gene lookup returns CDR1 SSHAT and CDR2 FNYEAQ (reference sequence). CDR3 sequence reads: CASSREHGEQFF. The CDR3 DNA sequence: TGTGCTAGCAGCCGAGAGCATGGTGAGCAGTTCTTC. Full variable domain (remainder filled in from reference TRBV7-7 and TRBJ2-1): GAGVSQSPRYKVTKRGQDVTLRCDPISSHATLYWYQQALGQGPEFLTYFNYEAQPDKSGLPSDRFSAERPEGSISTLTIQRTEQRDSAMYRCASSREHGEQFFGPGTRLTVL.

In its sample, this clone was seen once. Other DNA sequences in the same sample also yield this CDR3. The V gene is TRBV7-9, the J gene TRBJ1-5; D may be TRBD1 (5 bases). The germline V and J ends were trimmed by 3 bases and 6 bases, with 9 bases remaining between them. Per the germline V gene, CDR1 is SEHNR and CDR2 is FQNEAQ (reference sequence). The CDR3 length is 13 residues. The CDR3 region has the DNA TGTGCCAGCAGCTTGGACGGGGGTCAGCCCCAGCATTTT. Translated: CASSLDGGQPQHF.

In DNA form, the CDR3 reads TGTGCCAGCGGCCCGCCAGGGGCAGCCAAAAACATTCAGTACTTC. Amino acid sequence: CASGPPGAAKNIQYF. The rearrangement joins TRBV2 to TRBJ2-4; D may be TRBD1 (6 bases). CDR3 length: 15 amino acids. Germline CDR1 reads SNHLY; CDR2 reads FYNNEI. Trimming took 8 bases from V and 0 from J, leaving 14 bases between them.

The V and J genes are TRBV19 and TRBJ1-5; 8 bases map to TRBD1. J gave up 5 bases and V 6 bases, and 9 bases lay outside the gene matches. This CDR3 is 15 amino acids long. Per the germline V gene, CDR1 is LNHDA and CDR2 is SQIVND (reference sequence). CDR3 sequence reads: CASSHMDRVDQPQHF. CDR3 DNA sequence: TGTGCCAGTAGCCACATGGACAGGGTGGATCAGCCCCAGCATTTT.

This sequence joins TRBV10-3 and TRBJ2-7; D is ambiguous. With 3 bases removed from V and 6 bases from J, the gap between germline ends came to 9 bases. The germline gives CDR1 ENHRY, CDR2 SYGVKD. The CDR3 runs 12 residues. CDR3 protein: CAISEKVGEQYF. Written as DNA, the CDR3 is TGTGCCATCAGTGAAAAGGTTGGCGAGCAGTACTTC.

This clone was seen only once. The gene calls are TRBV3-1 (or the pseudogene TRBV3-2) and TRBJ2-1, with 9 bases lining up with TRBD1. This CDR3 comprises 15 residues. Germline V gene sequence: CDR1 LGHDT, CDR2 YNNKEL (reference sequence). V gave up 5 bases and J gave up 4 bases; unmatched junction bases: 6. The CDR3 protein is CASSNRDRVYNEQFF. The DNA of the CDR3 is TGTGCCAGCAGCAACCGGGACAGGGTATACAATGAGCAGTTCTTC.

A single count supports this clone. The genes are TRBV28 and TRBJ1-3, with 9 bases aligning to TRBD1. The CDR3 is 15 amino acids. With 9 bases clipped from V and 7 bases from J, the junction kept 13 bases outside the gene matches. CDR1 MDHEN and CDR2 SYDVKM come from the germline V gene. The CDR3 loop reads CASSLRDRVLNTIYF. The CDR3 nucleotides read TGTGCCAGTTCGCTCCGGGACAGGGTACTGAACACCATATATTTT. Filled out from reference TRBV28 and TRBJ1-3, the complete variable domain reads DVKVTQSSRYLVKRTGEKVFLECVQDMDHENMFWYRQDPGLGLRLIYFSYDVKMKEKGDIPEGYSVSREKKERFSLILESASTNQTSMYLCASSLRDRVLNTIYFGEGSWLTVV.

The CDR3 here is CASSYSIGTELTEAFF. The CDR3 coding sequence is TGTGCCAGCAGTTACTCGATAGGGACAGAGCTCACTGAAGCTTTCTTT. The chain combines TRBV6-6 with TRBJ1-1, with TRBD1 matching over 7 bases. This CDR3 has 16 amino acids. The V gene's germline CDR1 is MNHNY and CDR2 SVGAGI (reference sequence). The ends lost 0 bases at V and 4 bases at J; junction bases unmatched: 8.